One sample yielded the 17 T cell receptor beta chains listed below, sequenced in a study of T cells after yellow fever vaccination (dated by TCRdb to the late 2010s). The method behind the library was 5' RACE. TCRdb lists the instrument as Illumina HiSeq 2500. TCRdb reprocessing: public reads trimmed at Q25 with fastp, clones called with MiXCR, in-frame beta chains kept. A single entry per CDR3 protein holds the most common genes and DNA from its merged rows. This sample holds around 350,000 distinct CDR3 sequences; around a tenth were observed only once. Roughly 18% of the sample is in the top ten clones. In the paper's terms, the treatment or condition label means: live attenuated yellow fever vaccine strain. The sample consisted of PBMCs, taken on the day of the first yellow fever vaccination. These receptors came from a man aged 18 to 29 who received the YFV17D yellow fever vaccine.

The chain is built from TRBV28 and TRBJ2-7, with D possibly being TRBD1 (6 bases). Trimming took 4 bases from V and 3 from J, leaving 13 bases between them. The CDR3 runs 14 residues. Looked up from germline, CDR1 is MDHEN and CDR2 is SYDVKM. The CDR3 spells CASSSGGAIYEQYV. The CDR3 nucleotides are TGTGCCAGCAGTTCTGGGGGCGCAATCTACGAGCAGTACGTC.

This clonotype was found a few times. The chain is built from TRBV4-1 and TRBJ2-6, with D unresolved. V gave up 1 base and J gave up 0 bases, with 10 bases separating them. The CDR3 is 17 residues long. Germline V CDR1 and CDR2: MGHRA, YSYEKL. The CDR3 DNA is TGCGCCAGCAGCCAAGGTCAGGCTTACTCTGGGGCCAACGTCCTGACTTTC. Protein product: CASSQGQAYSGANVLTF.

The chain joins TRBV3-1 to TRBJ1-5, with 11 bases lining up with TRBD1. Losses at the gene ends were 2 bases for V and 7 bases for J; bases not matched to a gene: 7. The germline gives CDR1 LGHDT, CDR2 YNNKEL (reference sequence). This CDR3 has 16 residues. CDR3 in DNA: TGTGCCAGCAGCCAACGGGACAGGGGGTGGGGGCAGCCCCAGCATTTT. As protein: CASSQRDRGWGQPQHF. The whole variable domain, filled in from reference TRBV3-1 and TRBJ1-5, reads DTAVSQTPKYLVTQMGNDKSIKCEQNLGHDTMYWYKQDSKKFLKIMFSYNNKELIINETVPNRFSPKSPDKAHLNLHINSLELGDSAVYFCASSQRDRGWGQPQHFGDGTRLSIL.

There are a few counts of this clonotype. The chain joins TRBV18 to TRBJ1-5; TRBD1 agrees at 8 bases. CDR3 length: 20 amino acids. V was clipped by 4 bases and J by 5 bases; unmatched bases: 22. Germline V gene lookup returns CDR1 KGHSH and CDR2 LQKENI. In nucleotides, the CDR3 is TGTGCCAGCTCACTTTTCCCGATCCTAAAACGACAGGGGAGGGATCAGCCCCAGCATTTT. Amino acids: CASSLFPILKRQGRDQPQHF.

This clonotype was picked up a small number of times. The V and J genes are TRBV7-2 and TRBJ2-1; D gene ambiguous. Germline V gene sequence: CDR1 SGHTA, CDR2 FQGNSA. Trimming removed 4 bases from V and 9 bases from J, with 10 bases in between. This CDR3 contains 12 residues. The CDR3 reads CASSYQTGEQFF. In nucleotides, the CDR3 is TGTGCCAGCAGCTACCAAACGGGTGAGCAGTTCTTC. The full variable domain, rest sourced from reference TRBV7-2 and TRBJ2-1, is GAGVSQSPSNKVTEKGKDVELRCDPISGHTALYWYRQSLGQGLEFLIYFQGNSAPDKSGLPSDRFSAERTGGSVSTLTIQRTQQEDSAVYLCASSYQTGEQFFGPGTRLTVL.

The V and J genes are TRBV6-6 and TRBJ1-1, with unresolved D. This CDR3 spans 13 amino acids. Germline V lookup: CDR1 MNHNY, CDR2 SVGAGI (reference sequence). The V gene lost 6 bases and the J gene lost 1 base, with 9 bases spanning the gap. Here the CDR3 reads CASRNNTNTEAFF. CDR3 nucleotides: TGTGCCAGCAGAAATAACACGAACACTGAAGCTTTCTTT.

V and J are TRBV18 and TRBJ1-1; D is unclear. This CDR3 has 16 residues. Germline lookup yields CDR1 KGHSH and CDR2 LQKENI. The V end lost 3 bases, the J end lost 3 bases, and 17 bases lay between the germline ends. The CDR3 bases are TGTGCCAGCTCACCGCGGGTGGCACCAAGGGACACTGAAGCTTTCTTT. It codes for CASSPRVAPRDTEAFF.

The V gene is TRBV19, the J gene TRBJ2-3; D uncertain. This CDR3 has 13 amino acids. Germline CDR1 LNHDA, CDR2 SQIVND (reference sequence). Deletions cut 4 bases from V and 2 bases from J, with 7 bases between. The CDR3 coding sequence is TGTGCCAGTAGTACTACGTTCACAGATACGCAGTATTTT. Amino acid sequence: CASSTTFTDTQYF.

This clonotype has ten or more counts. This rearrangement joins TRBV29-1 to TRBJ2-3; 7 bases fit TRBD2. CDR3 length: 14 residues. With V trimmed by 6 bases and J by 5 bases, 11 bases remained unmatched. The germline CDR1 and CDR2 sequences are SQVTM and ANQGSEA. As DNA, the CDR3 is TGCAGCGTCGAGAGAGCGGGGTCCGGAGATACGCAGTATTTT. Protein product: CSVERAGSGDTQYF.

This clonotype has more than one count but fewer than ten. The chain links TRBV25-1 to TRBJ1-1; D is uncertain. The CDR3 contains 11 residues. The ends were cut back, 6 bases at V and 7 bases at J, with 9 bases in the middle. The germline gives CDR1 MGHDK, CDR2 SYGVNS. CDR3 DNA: TGTGCCAGCAGCCCGGGCCGTGAAGCTTTCTTT. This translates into CASSPGREAFF.

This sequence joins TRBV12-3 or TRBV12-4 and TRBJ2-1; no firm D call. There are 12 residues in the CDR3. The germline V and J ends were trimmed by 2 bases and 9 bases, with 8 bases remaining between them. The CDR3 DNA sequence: TGTGCCAGCAGTTTATATAAGGTTGAGCAGTTCTTC. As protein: CASSLYKVEQFF.

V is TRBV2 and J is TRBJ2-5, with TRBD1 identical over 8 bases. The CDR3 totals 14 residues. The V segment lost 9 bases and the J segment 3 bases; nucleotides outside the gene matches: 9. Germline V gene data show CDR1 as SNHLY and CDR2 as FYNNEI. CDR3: CARTKGQAEETQYF. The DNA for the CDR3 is TGTGCCAGGACTAAGGGACAGGCGGAAGAGACCCAGTACTTC.

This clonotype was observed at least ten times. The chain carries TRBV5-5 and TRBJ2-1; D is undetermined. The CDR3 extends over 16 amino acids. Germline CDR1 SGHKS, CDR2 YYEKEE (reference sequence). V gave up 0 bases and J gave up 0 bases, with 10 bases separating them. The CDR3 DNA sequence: TGTGCCAGCAGCTTGGTCGTGGGCCCCTCCTACAATGAGCAGTTCTTC. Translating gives CASSLVVGPSYNEQFF. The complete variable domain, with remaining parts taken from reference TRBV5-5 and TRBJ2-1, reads DAGVTQSPTHLIKTRGQQVTLRCSPISGHKSVSWYQQVLGQGPQFIFQYYEKEERGRGNFPDRFSARQFPNYSSELNVNALLLGDSALYLCASSLVVGPSYNEQFFGPGTRLTVL.

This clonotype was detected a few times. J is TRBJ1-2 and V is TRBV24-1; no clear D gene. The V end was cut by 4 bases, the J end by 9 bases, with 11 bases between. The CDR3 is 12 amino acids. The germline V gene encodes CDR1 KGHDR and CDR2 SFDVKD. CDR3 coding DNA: TGTGCCACCAGTGACCTCGGGCTTAGCTACACCTTC. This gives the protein CATSDLGLSYTF.

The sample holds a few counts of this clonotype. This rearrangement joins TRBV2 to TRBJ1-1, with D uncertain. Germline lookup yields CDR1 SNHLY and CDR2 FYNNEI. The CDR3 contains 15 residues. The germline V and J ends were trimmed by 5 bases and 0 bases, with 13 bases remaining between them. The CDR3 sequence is CASSYSHPMNTEAFF. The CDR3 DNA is TGTGCCAGCAGTTACTCCCACCCTATGAACACTGAAGCTTTCTTT.

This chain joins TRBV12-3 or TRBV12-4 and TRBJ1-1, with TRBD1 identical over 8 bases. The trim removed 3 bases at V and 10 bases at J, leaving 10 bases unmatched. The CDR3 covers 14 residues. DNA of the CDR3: TGTGCCAGCAGTTTCCCTGACAGGGGAAACGGAGCTTTCTTT. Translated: CASSFPDRGNGAFF.

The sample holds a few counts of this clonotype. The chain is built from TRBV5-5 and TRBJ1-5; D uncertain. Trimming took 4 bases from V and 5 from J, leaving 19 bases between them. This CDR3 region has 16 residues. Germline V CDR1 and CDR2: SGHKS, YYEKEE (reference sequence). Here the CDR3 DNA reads TGTGCCAGCAGCCCCGCCCCCACAGTTAACCATCAGCCCCAGCATTTT. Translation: CASSPAPTVNHQPQHF.